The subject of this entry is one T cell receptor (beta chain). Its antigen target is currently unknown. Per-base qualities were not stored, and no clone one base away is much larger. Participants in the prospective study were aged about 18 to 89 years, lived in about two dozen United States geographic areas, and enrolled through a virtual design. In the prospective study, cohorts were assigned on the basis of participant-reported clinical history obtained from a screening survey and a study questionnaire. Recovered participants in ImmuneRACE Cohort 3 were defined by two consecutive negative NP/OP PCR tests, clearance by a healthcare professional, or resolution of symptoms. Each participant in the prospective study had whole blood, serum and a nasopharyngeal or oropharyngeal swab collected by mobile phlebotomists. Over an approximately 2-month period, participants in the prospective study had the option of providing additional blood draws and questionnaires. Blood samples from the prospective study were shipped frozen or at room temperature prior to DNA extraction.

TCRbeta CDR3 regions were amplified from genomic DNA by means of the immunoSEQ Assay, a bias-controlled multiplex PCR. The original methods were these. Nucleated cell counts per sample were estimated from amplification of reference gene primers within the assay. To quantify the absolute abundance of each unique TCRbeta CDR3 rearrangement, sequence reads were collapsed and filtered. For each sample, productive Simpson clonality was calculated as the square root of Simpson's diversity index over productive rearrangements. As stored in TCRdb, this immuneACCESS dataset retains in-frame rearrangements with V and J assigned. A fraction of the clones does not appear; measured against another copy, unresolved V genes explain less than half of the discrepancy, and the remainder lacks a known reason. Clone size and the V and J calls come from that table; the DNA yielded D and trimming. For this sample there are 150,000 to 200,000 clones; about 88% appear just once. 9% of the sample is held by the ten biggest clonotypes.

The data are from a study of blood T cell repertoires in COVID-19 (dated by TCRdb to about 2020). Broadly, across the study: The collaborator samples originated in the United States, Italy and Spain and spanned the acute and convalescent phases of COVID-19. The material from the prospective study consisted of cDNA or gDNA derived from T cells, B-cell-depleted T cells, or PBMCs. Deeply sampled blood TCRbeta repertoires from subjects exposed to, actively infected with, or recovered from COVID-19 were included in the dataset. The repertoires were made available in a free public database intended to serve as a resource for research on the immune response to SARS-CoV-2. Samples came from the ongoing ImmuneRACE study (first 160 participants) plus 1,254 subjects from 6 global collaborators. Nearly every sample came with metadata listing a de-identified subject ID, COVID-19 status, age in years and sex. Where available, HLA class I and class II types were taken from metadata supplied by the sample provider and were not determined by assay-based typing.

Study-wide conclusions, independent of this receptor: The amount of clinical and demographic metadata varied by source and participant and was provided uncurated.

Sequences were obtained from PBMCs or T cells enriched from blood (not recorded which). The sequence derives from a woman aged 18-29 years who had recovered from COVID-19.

The nucleotide sequence is TGCGCCAGCAGTGAGTCGATTGGGGGGAACAATGAGCAGTTCTTC. Translated, it gives CASSESIGGNNEQFF. The rearranged chain carries TRBV10-1 and TRBJ2-1; TRBD2 is a possible D gene, resting on 6 matching bases. The germline V gene (reference sequence) supplies CDR1 WNHNN and CDR2 SYGVQD. The CDR3 runs 15 amino acids, cysteine and phenylalanine included. Only the CDR3 DNA stays, 45 bases, in frame from base 1. V loses 0 bases, J loses 5 bases, and the germline ends lie 11 bases apart.